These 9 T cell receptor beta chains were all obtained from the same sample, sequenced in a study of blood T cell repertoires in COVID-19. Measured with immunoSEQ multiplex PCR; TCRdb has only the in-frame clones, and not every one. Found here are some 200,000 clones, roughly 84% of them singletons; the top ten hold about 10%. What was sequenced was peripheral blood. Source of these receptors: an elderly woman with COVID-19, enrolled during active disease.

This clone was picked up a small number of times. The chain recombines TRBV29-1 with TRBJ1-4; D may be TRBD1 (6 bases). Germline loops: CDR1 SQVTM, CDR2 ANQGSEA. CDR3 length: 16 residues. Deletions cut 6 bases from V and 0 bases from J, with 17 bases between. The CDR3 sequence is CSVATGLAPTNEKLFF. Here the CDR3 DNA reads TGCAGCGTCGCTACAGGGCTAGCCCCAACTAATGAAAAACTGTTTTTT. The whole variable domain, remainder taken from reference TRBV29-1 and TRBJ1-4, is SAVISQKPSRDICQRGTSLTIQCQVDSQVTMMFWYRQQPGQSLTLIATANQGSEATYESGFVIDKFPISRPNLTFSTLTVSNMSPEDSSIYLCSVATGLAPTNEKLFFGSGTQLSVL.

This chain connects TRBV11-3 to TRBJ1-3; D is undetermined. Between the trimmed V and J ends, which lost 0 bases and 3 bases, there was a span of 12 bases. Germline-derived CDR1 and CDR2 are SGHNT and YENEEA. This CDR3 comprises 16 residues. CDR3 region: CASSLDPARGGNTIYF. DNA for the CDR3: TGTGCCAGCAGCTTAGATCCGGCGCGGGGTGGAAACACCATATATTTT.

The DNA of the CDR3 is TGTGCCAGCAGAACGGGACTCAACTCCTACGAGCAGTACTTC. Protein sequence: CASRTGLNSYEQYF. This sequence joins TRBV6-5 and TRBJ2-7; possibly TRBD2 for D (6 bases). There are 14 residues in the CDR3. Germline V CDR1 and CDR2: MNHEY, SVGAGI. The V gene lost 6 bases and the J gene lost 0 bases, with 12 bases spanning the gap.

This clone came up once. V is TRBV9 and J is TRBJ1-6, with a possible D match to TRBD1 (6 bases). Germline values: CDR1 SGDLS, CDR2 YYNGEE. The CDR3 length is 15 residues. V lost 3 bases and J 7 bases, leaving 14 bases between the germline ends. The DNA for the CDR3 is TGTGCCAGCAGCGAGGGGGGGGAGCGGAATTCACCCCTCCACTTT. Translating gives CASSEGGERNSPLHF. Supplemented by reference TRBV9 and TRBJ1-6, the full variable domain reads DSGVTQTPKHLITATGQRVTLRCSPRSGDLSVYWYQQSLDQGLQFLIQYYNGEERAKGNILERFSAQQFPDLHSELNLSSLELGDSALYFCASSEGGERNSPLHFGNGTRLTVT.

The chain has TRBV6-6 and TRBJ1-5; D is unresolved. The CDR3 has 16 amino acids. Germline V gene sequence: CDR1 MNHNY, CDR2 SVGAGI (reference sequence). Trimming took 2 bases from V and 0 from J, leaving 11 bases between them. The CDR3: CASSYGYGSSNQPQHF. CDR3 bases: TGTGCCAGCAGTTACGGTTATGGCTCTAGCAATCAGCCCCAGCATTTT.

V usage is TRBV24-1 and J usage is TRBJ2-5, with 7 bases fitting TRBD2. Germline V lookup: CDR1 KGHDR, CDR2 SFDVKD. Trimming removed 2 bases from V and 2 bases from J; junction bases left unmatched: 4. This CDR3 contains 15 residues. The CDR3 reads CATSDSRGRQETQYF. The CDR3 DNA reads TGTGCCACCAGTGATTCCCGCGGGAGACAAGAGACCCAGTACTTC.

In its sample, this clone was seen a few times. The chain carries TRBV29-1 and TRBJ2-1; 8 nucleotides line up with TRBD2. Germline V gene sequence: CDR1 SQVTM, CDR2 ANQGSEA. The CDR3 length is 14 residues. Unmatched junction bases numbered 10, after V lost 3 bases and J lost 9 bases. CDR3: CSVDVAGRPSEQFF. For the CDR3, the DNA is TGCAGCGTTGACGTAGCGGGGAGGCCCAGTGAGCAGTTCTTC.

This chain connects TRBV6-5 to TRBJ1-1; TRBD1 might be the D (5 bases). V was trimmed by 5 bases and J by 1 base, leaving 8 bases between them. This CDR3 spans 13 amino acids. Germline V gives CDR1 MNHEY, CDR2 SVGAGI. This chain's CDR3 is CASSLTANTEAFF. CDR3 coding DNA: TGTGCCAGCAGTCTGACAGCGAACACTGAAGCTTTCTTT.

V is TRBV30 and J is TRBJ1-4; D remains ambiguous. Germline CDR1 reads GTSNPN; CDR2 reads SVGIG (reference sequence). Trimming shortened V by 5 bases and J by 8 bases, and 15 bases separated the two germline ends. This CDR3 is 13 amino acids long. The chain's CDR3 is CAWGGGKGEKLFF. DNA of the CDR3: TGTGCCTGGGGTGGAGGGAAAGGGGAAAAACTGTTTTTT.